This is a list of T cell receptor beta chains from one sample in a study of early T cells in non-severe SARS-CoV-2 infection. In TCRdb, the 5' RACE reads were re-called with MiXCR into one record per CDR3 protein. This sample has 60,000 or so distinct CDR3 sequences, with about 10% found just once. The source material was whole blood. The receptors originated from an adult who was a healthcare worker with PCR-confirmed SARS-CoV-2 infection or an uninfected control (not recorded which). Both conserved end residues are part of each CDR3. Fields, in order: clone size, D gene, V gene, J gene, CDR3 protein, CDR3 DNA. The D gene is left open where the match is weak. A row's size may be missing; if present it is once, few, many or a size class.

few	TRBD1	TRBV6-5	TRBJ2-7	CASSYDRGLREQYF	TGTGCCAGCAGCTACGACAGGGGCCTACGCGAGCAGTACTTC
NA	NA	TRBV6-6	TRBJ1-5	CASSRRVHQPQHF	TGTGCCAGCAGCCGGAGGGTTCATCAGCCCCAGCATTTT
few	TRBD2	TRBV6-6	TRBJ2-7	CASSSPGLAGRYEQYF	TGTGCCAGCAGTTCCCCGGGACTAGCGGGAAGGTACGAGCAGTACTTC
NA	NA	TRBV29-1	TRBJ2-4	CSRSPSQRGIEDIQYF	TGCAGCCGCAGCCCTTCGCAGAGAGGGATTGAAGACATTCAGTACTTC
NA	NA	TRBV29-1	TRBJ1-1	CSVDRFGEGTEAFF	TGCAGCGTTGATAGATTCGGGGAGGGTACTGAAGCTTTCTTT
NA	NA	TRBV5-1	TRBJ2-2	CASRDGGYTGELFF	TGCGCCAGCCGGGACGGCGGGTACACCGGGGAGCTGTTTTTT
medium-sized	TRBD1	TRBV7-2	TRBJ1-2	CASSEGAGVYGYTF	TGTGCCAGCAGCGAGGGGGCAGGGGTCTATGGCTACACCTTC
NA	TRBD1	TRBV5-5	TRBJ2-7	CASSPSTGGEYEQYF	TGTGCCAGCAGCCCCTCGACAGGGGGCGAATACGAGCAGTACTTC
few	TRBD1	TRBV27	TRBJ1-4	CASSPLGGLNEKLFF	TGTGCCAGCAGCCCATTAGGGGGCCTTAATGAAAAACTGTTTTTT
NA	NA	TRBV21-1	TRBJ2-3	CASSKADGTGISDTQYF	TGTGCCAGCAGCAAAGCGGACGGGACAGGGATTTCAGATACGCAGTATTTT
many	NA	TRBV12-3/TRBV12-4	TRBJ2-3	CASRDRDYTTQYF	TGTGCCAGCAGGGACAGGGACTATACTACGCAGTATTTT
few	NA	TRBV24-1	TRBJ2-1	CATSDYDRQFF	TGTGCCACCAGTGATTATGACCGGCAGTTCTTC
many	NA	TRBV30	TRBJ1-2	CAWSEAHYGYTF	TGTGCCTGGAGTGAGGCACACTATGGCTACACCTTC
few	NA	TRBV10-2	TRBJ2-3	CASSADTQYF	TGCGCCAGCAGTGCAGATACGCAGTATTTT
many	NA	TRBV18	TRBJ2-7	CASSPGDSYEQYF	TGTGCCAGCTCACCAGGGGACTCCTACGAGCAGTACTTC
NA	TRBD1	TRBV7-6	TRBJ2-1	CASSPPTGLQFF	TGTGCCAGCAGCCCCCCGACAGGGTTGCAATTCTTC
many	TRBD1	TRBV4-3	TRBJ1-1	CASSQVDRGSTEAFF	TGCGCCAGCAGCCAGGTAGACAGGGGATCTACTGAAGCTTTCTTT
NA	TRBD2	TRBV28	TRBJ2-1	CASSFLLAGPNEQFF	TGTGCCAGCAGTTTTCTCCTAGCGGGCCCCAATGAGCAGTTCTTC
NA	NA	TRBV7-2	TRBJ2-7	CASSLVWSRDEQYF	TGTGCCAGCAGCTTAGTCTGGTCCAGGGACGAGCAGTACTTC
many	NA	TRBV6-2/TRBV6-3	TRBJ2-7	CASSIRVPYEQYF	TGTGCCAGCAGCATCAGGGTTCCCTACGAGCAGTACTTC
few	NA	TRBV11-3	TRBJ2-5	CASSRIRGQETQYF	TGTGCCAGCAGCCGAATTAGGGGCCAAGAGACCCAGTACTTC